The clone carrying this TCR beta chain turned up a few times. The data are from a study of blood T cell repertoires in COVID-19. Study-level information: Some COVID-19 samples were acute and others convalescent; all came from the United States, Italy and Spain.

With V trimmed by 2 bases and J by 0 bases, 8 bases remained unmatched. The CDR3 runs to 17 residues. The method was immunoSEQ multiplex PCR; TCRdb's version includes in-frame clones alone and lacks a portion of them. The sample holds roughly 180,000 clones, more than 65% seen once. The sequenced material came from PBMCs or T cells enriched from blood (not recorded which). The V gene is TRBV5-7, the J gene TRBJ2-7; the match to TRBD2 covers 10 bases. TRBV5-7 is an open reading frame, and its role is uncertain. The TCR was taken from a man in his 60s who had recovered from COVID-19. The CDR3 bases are TGTGCCAGCAGCTTACCTACTAGCGGGGAAAACTCCTACGAGCAGTACTTC. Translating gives CASSLPTSGENSYEQYF.